This T cell receptor (beta chain) was profiled in a study of blood T cell repertoires in COVID-19. At the level of the study: Sample material is recorded as cDNA or gDNA derived from T cells, B-cell-depleted T cells, or PBMCs.

Adults between roughly 18 and 90 years of age took part from fewer than 30 US areas. Categorization into cohorts depended on clinical history that participants reported. This clone was seen a single time. Germline CDR1 is SEHNR and CDR2 is FQNEAQ (reference sequence). V lost 6 bases and J lost 2, with 12 bases in between. The length of the CDR3 is 14 residues. Method: immunoSEQ multiplex PCR; TCRdb's copy keeps in-frame clones and lacks some. The table lists approximately 400,000 clones, 80% to 90% of them singletons. The rearrangement uses TRBV7-9 and TRBJ2-3; a possible D gene is TRBD1 (6 bases). Sample: PBMCs or T cells enriched from blood (not recorded which). The TCR sequence derives from a man aged 30-40 years who had recovered from COVID-19. CDR3 DNA sequence: TGTGCCAGCAGAGCGGACAGATACACAGATACGCAGTATTTT. Its protein is CASRADRYTDTQYF.